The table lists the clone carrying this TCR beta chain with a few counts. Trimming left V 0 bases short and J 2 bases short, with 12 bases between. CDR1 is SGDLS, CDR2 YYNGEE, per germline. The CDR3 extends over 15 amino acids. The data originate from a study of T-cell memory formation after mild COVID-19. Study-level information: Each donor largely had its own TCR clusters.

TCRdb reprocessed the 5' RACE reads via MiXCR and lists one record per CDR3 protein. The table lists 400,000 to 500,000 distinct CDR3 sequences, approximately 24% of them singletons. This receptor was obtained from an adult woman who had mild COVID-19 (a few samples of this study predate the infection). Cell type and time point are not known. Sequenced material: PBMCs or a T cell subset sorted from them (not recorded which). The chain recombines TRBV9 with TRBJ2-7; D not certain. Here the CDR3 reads CASSVEDPPAYEQYF. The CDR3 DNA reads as TGTGCCAGCAGCGTAGAAGACCCTCCGGCCTACGAGCAGTACTTC.